The rows below give T cell receptor beta chains drawn from one sample of a study of identical twins. One entry per CDR3 protein, called by TCRdb with MiXCR from the 5' RACE reads. The top ten clones hold around 3.1% of a sample with 450,000 to 650,000 distinct CDR3 sequences, just under 10% of them seen once. The data also belong to a second study, concerning yellow fever vaccine responses in identical twins.

The specimen sequenced was PBMCs. These receptors were collected from a woman under 30 in good health. CDR3s leave out the opening cysteine and the closing phenylalanine or tryptophan. The order of the fields is J gene, V gene, CDR3 protein.

j_gene: TRBJ2-1; v_gene: TRBV20-1; CDR3aa: SARDLALAGPYQF
j_gene: TRBJ2-7; v_gene: TRBV4-1; CDR3aa: ASSSMTGGLGEQY
j_gene: TRBJ1-2; v_gene: TRBV29-1; CDR3aa: SVSRGLDYGYT
j_gene: TRBJ2-3; v_gene: TRBV4-1; CDR3aa: ASSHQNGLAGGTDTQY
j_gene: TRBJ2-5; v_gene: TRBV12-3/TRBV12-4; CDR3aa: ASSDDRGRLTQY
j_gene: TRBJ2-5; v_gene: TRBV7-2; CDR3aa: ASSPGTSGGARETQY
j_gene: TRBJ2-5; v_gene: TRBV7-2; CDR3aa: ASSFGREETQY
j_gene: TRBJ1-2; v_gene: TRBV5-1; CDR3aa: ASSLAEGIFYGYT
j_gene: TRBJ2-5; v_gene: TRBV20-1; CDR3aa: SARGRTGVVFWETQY
j_gene: TRBJ2-7; v_gene: TRBV30; CDR3aa: AWSGYEQY
j_gene: TRBJ2-2; v_gene: TRBV28; CDR3aa: ASSLGGFATGELF
j_gene: TRBJ2-3; v_gene: TRBV11-2; CDR3aa: ASSSRGAGGTDTQY
j_gene: TRBJ2-7; v_gene: TRBV20-1; CDR3aa: SAYREAEQY
j_gene: TRBJ2-5; v_gene: TRBV9; CDR3aa: ASSAAGTSGQETQY
j_gene: TRBJ1-1; v_gene: TRBV29-1; CDR3aa: SAVRSTEAF
j_gene: TRBJ2-1; v_gene: TRBV29-1; CDR3aa: SVEGAIETGIYNEQF